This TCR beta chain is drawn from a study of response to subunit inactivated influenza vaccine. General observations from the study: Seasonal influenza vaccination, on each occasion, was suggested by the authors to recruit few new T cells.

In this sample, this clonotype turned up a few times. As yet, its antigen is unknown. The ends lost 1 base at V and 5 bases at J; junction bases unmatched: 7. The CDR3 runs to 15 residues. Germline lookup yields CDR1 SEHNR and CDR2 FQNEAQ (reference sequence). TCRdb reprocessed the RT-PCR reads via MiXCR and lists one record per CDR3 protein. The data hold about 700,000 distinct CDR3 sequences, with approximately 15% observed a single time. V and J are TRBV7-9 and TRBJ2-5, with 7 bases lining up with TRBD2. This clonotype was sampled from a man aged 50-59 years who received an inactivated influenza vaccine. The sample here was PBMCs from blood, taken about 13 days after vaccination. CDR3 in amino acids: CASSLDRLASETQYF. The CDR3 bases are TGTGCCAGCAGCTTAGACCGACTAGCCTCCGAGACCCAGTACTTC.